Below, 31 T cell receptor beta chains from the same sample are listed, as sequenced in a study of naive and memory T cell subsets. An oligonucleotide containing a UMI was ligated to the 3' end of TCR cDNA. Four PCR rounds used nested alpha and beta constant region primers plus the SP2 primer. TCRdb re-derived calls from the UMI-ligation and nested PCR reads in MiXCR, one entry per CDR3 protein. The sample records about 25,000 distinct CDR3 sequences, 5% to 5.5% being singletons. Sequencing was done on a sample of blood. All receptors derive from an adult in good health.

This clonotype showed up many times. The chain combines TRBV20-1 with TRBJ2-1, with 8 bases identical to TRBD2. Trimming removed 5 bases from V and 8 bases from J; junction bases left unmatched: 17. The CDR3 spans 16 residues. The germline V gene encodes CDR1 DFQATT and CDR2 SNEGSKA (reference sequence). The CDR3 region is CSAPSGGRWGSDEQFF. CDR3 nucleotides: TGCAGTGCTCCCTCTGGCGGGAGGTGGGGCAGCGATGAGCAGTTCTTC.

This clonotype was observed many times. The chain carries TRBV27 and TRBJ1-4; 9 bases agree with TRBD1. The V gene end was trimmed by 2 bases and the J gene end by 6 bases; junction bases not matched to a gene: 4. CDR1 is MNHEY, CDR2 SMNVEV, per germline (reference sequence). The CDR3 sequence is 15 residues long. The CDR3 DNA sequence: TGTGCCAGCAGTTTAAGACAGGGGGGCGATGAAAAACTGTTTTTT. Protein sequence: CASSLRQGGDEKLFF.

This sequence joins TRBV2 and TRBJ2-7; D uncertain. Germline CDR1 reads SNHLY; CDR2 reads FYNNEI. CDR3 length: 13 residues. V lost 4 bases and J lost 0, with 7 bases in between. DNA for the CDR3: TGTGCCAGCAGTGCCACCCGCTCCTACGAGCAGTACTTC. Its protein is CASSATRSYEQYF.

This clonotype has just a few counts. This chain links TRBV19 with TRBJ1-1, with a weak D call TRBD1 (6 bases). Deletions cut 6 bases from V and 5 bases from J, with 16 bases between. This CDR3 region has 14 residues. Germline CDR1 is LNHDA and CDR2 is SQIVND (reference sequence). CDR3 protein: CASSITGSGTEAFF. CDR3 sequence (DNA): TGTGCCAGTAGCATTACAGGGAGTGGGACTGAAGCTTTCTTT.

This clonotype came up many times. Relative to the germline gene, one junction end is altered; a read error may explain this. The CDR3: CASSSTEETQHF. CDR3 in DNA: TGTGCCAGCAGCTCGACAGAAGAGACCCAGCACTTC. The J gene is TRBJ2-5, the V gene TRBV11-1; weak D call: TRBD1 (5 bases). The germline V gene encodes CDR1 SGHAT and CDR2 FQDESV (reference sequence). The length of the CDR3 is 12 residues.

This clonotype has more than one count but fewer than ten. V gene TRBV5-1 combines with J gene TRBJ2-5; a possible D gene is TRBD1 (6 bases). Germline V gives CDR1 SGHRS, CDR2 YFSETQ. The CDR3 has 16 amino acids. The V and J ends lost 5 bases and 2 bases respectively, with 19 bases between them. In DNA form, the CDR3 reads TGCGCCAGCAGACTAAACAGGGTACCCCTTCAAGAGACCCAGTACTTC. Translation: CASRLNRVPLQETQYF.

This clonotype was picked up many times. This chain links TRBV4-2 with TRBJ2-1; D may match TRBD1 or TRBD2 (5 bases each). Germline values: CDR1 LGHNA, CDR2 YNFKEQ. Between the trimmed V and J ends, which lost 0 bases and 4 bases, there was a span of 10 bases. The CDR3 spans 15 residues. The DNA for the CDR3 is TGTGCCAGCAGCCAAGATTGGGGGAGTTACAATGAGCAGTTCTTC. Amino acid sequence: CASSQDWGSYNEQFF.

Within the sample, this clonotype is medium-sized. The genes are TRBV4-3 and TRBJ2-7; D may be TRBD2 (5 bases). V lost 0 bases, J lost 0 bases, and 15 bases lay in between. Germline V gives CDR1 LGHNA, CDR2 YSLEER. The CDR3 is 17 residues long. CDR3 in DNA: TGCGCCAGCAGCCAAGATCCCCCCCCGGGGAGCTCCTACGAGCAGTACTTC. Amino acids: CASSQDPPPGSSYEQYF.

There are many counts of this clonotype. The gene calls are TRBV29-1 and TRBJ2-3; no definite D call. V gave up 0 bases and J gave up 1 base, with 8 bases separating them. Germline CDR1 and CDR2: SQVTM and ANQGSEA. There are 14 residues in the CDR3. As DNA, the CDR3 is TGCAGCGTTGAAGATAGGGTTGGCACAGATACGCAGTATTTT. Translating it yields CSVEDRVGTDTQYF.

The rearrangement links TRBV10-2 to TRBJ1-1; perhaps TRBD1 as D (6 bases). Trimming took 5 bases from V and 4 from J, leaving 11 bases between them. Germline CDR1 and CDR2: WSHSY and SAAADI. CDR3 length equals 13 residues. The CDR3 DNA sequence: TGCGCCAGCAGTTACAGGGAAGGCACTGAAGCTTTCTTT. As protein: CASSYREGTEAFF.

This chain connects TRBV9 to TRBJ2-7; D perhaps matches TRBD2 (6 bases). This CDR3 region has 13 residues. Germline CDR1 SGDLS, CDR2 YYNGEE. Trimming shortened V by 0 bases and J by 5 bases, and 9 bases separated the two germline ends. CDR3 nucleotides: TGTGCCAGCAGCGTAGGGGGGGTCCACGAGCAGTACTTC. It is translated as CASSVGGVHEQYF. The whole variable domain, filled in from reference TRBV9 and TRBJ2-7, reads DSGVTQTPKHLITATGQRVTLRCSPRSGDLSVYWYQQSLDQGLQFLIQYYNGEERAKGNILERFSAQQFPDLHSELNLSSLELGDSALYFCASSVGGVHEQYFGPGTRLTVT.

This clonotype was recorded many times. Here the CDR3 reads CASSSPAEGYTF. CDR3 DNA sequence: TGTGCCAGCAGCTCTCCAGCCGAGGGCTACACCTTC. The chain has TRBV7-9 and TRBJ1-2; the D is unclear. CDR3 length: 12 residues. Trimming pared 4 bases from V and 8 bases from J, leaving 11 bases between. Germline CDR1 SEHNR, CDR2 FQNEAQ (reference sequence).

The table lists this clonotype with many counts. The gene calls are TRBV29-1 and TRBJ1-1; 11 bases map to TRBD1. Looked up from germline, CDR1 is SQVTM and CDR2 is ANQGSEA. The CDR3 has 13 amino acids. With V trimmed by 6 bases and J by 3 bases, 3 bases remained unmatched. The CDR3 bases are TGCAGCGTCGTGGGACAGGGGGACACTGAAGCTTTCTTT. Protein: CSVVGQGDTEAFF. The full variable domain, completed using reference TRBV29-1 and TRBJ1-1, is SAVISQKPSRDICQRGTSLTIQCQVDSQVTMMFWYRQQPGQSLTLIATANQGSEATYESGFVIDKFPISRPNLTFSTLTVSNMSPEDSSIYLCSVVGQGDTEAFFGQGTRLTVV.

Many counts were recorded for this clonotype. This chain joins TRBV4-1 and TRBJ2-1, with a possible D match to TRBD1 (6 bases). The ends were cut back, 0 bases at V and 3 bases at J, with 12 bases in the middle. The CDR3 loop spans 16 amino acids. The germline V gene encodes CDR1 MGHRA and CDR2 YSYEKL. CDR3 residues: CASSQDPRGHYNEQFF. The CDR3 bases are TGCGCCAGCAGCCAAGATCCCAGGGGCCACTACAATGAGCAGTTCTTC.

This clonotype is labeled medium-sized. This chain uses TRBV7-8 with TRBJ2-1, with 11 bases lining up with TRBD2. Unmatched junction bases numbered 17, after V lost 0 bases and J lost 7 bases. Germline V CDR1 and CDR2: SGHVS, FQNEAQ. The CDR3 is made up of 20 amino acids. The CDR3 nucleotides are TGTGCCAGCAGCTTAGCCCTAGCGGGAGGACGTCGACGCTTAACGAATGAGCAGTTCTTC. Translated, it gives CASSLALAGGRRRLTNEQFF.

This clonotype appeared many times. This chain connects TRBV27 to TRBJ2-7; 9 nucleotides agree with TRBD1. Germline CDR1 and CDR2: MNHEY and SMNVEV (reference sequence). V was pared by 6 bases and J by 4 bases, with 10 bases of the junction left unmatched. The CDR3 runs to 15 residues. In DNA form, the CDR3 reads TGTGCCAGCAGCCTCACCGGGACAGGGATGTACGAGCAGTACTTC. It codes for CASSLTGTGMYEQYF.

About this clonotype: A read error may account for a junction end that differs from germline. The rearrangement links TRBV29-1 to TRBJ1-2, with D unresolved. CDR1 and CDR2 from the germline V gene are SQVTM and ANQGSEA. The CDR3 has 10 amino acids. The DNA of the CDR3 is TGCAGCGCCGGAAATTATGGCGACACCTTC. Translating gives CSAGNYGDTF.

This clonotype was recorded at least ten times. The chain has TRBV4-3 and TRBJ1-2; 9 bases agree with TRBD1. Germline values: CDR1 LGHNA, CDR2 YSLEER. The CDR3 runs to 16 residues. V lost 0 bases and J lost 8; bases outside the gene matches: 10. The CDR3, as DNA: TGCGCCAGCAGCCAAGATCCGGGACAGGGAAGAGGCGGCTACACCTTC. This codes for CASSQDPGQGRGGYTF.

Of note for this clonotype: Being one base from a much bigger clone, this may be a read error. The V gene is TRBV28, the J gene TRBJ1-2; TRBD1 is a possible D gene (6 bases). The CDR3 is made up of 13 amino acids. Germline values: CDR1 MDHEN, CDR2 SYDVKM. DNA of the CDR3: TGTGCCAGCAGGCTACAGGGACCCTATGGCGACACCTTC. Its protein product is CASRLQGPYGDTF.

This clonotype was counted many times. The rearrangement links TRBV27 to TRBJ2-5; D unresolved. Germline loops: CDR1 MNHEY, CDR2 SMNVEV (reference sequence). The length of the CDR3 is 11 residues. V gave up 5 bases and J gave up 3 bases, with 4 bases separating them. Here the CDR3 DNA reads TGTGCCAGCAGTCATAAAGAGACCCAGTACTTC. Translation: CASSHKETQYF.

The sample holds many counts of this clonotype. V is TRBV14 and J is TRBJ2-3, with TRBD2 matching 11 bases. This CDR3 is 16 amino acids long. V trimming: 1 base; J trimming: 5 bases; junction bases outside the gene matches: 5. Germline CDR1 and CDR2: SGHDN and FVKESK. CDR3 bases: TGTGCCAGCAGCCAAGGACTAGCGGGGAAACAAGATACGCAGTATTTT. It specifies CASSQGLAGKQDTQYF. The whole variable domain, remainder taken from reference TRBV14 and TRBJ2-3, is EAGVTQFPSHSVIEKGQTVTLRCDPISGHDNLYWYRRVMGKEIKFLLHFVKESKQDESGMPNNRFLAERTGGTYSTLKVQPAELEDSGVYFCASSQGLAGKQDTQYFGPGTRLTVL.

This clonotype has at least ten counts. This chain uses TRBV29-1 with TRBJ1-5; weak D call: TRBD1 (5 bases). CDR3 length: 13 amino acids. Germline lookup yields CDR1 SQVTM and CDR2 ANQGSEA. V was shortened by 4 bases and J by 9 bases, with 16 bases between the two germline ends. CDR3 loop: CSVVLGRDSPQHF. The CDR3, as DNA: TGCAGCGTTGTTTTGGGCAGGGATTCGCCCCAGCATTTT.

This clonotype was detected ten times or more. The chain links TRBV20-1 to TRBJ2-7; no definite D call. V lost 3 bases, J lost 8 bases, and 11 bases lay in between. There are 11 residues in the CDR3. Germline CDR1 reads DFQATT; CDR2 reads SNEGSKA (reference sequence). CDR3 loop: CSARVGAKQYF. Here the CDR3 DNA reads TGCAGTGCTAGGGTTGGCGCTAAGCAGTACTTC.

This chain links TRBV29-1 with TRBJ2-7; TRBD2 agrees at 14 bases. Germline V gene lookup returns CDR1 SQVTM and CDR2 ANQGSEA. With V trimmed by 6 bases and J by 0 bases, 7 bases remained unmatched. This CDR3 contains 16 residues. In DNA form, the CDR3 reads TGCAGCGTCGGACTAGCGGGGGGTGGGATCTCCTACGAGCAGTACTTC. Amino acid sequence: CSVGLAGGGISYEQYF.

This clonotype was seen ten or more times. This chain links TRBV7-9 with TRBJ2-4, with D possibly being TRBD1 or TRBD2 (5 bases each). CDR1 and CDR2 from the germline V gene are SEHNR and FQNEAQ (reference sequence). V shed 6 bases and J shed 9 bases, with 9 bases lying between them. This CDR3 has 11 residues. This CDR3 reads CASRGVGIQYF. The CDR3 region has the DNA TGTGCCAGCAGGGGGGTTGGCATTCAGTACTTC.

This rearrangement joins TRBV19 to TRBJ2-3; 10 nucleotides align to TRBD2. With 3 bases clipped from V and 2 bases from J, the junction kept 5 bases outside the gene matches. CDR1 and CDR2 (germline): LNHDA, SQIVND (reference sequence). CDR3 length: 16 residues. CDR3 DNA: TGTGCCAGTAGTATTAGCGGGAGGACCGACACAGATACGCAGTATTTT. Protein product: CASSISGRTDTDTQYF.

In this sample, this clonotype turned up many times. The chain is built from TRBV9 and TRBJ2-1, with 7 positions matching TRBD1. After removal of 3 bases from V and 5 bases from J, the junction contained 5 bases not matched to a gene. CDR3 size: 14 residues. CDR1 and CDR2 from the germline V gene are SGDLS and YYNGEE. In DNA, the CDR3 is TGTGCCAGCAGCGCCGGACAGGTGAACAATGAGCAGTTCTTC. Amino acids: CASSAGQVNNEQFF.

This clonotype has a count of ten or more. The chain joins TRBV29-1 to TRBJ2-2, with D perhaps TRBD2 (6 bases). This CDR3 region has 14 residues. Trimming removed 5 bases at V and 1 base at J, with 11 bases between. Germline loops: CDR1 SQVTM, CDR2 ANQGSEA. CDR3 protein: CSVPVRGNTGELFF. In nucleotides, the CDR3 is TGCAGCGTTCCCGTGCGGGGGAACACCGGGGAGCTGTTTTTT.

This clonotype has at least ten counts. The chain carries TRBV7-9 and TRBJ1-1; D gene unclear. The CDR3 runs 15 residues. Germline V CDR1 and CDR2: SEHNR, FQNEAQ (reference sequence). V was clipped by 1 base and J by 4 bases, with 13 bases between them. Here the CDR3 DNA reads TGTGCCAGCAGCTTAGGACGCAAGGTCGTCACTGAAGCTTTCTTT. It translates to CASSLGRKVVTEAFF.

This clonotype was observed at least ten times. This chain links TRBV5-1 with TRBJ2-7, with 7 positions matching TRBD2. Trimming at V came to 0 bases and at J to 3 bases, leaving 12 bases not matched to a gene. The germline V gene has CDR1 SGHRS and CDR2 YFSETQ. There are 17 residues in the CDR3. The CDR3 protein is CASSLGGSRAGSYEQYF. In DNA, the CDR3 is TGCGCCAGCAGCTTGGGGGGGAGTAGAGCGGGAAGCTACGAGCAGTACTTC.

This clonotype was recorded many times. CDR3 sequence (DNA): TGTGCCAGCAGCGTAGTGGCGCCCTGGGATGAGCAGTTCTTC. Translation: CASSVVAPWDEQFF. This rearrangement joins TRBV9 to TRBJ2-1; no definite D call. The CDR3 has 14 residues. The V end lost 0 bases, the J end lost 8 bases, and 12 bases lay between the germline ends. Germline loops: CDR1 SGDLS, CDR2 YYNGEE.